This paragraph covers one T cell receptor beta chain sequence. The germline V gene encodes CDR1 SGHVS and CDR2 FNYEAQ. The CDR3 covers 16 residues. These data belong to a study of T cells expressing NK-cell markers. Reanalyzing the 5' RACE reads, TCRdb keeps one entry per CDR3 protein, without DNA. The sample is made up of about 260,000 distinct CDR3 sequences, and the top ten hold roughly 4.2% of it. This TCR was sampled from a woman aged 18 to 75 in good health. The V and J genes are TRBV7-6 and TRBJ2-5; the D gene TCRdb calls, TRBD2, cannot be checked with no DNA. Sequenced input: blood T cells: a sorted CD56 or NKG2C T cell subset, CD4+ or CD8+ T cells, or bulk PBMC T cells (not recorded which). The CDR3 spells CASSLVGSGAQETQYF.